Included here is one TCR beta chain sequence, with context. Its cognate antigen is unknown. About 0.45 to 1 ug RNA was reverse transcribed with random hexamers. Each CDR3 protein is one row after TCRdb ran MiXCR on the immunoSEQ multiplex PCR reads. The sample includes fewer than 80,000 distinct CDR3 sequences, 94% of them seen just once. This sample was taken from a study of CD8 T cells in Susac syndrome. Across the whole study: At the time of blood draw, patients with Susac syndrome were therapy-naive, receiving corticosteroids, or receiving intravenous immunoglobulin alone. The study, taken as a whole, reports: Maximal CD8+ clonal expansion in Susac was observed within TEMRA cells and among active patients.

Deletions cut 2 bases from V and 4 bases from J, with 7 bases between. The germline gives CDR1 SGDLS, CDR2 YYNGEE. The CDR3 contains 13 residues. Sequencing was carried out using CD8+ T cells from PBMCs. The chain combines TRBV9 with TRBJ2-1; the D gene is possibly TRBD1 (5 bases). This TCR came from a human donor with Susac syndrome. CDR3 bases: TGTGCCAGCAGCGTTGACAGATACAATGAGCAGTTCTTC. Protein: CASSVDRYNEQFF.